What follows are 19 T cell receptor beta chains derived from one specimen sequenced in a study of blood T cell repertoires in COVID-19. The assay was immunoSEQ multiplex PCR, and TCRdb's table has in-frame clones only and misses some. The sample includes 200,000 to 300,000 clones, about 86% of them seen just once. Specimen: peripheral blood. These receptors all come from a man aged 30 to 45 with active or convalescent COVID-19.

The chain joins TRBV5-1 to TRBJ2-1, with 8 bases that match TRBD1. The V gene end was trimmed by 3 bases and the J gene end by 0 bases; junction bases not matched to a gene: 14. This CDR3 is 19 amino acids long. Germline V gives CDR1 SGHRS, CDR2 YFSETQ. The CDR3 reads CASSSYRGSEGFSYNEQFF. DNA for the CDR3: TGCGCCAGCAGCTCGTACAGGGGGAGCGAGGGTTTCTCCTACAATGAGCAGTTCTTC. The full variable domain, in which reference TRBV5-1 and TRBJ2-1 provide the parts outside the CDR3, is KAGVTQTPRYLIKTRGQQVTLSCSPISGHRSVSWYQQTPGQGLQFLFEYFSETQRNKGNFPGRFSGRQFSNSRSEMNVSTLELGDSALYLCASSSYRGSEGFSYNEQFFGPGTRLTVL.

The V gene is TRBV5-1, the J gene TRBJ2-2, with 7 nucleotides matching TRBD1. With V trimmed by 0 bases and J by 0 bases, 2 bases remained unmatched. This CDR3 has 16 amino acids. In germline, CDR1 is SGHRS, CDR2 YFSETQ. CDR3 loop: CASSLAGQANTGELFF. The CDR3 nucleotides read TGCGCCAGCAGCTTGGCTGGACAGGCGAACACCGGGGAGCTGTTTTTT. Based on the CDR3 plus reference TRBV5-1 and TRBJ2-2, the full variable domain is KAGVTQTPRYLIKTRGQQVTLSCSPISGHRSVSWYQQTPGQGLQFLFEYFSETQRNKGNFPGRFSGRQFSNSRSEMNVSTLELGDSALYLCASSLAGQANTGELFFGEGSRLTVL.

The sample holds one count of this clone. The chain employs TRBV30 and TRBJ1-4; 9 positions match TRBD1. J gave up 7 bases and V 3 bases, and 6 bases lay outside the gene matches. Germline-derived CDR1 and CDR2 are GTSNPN and SVGIG (reference sequence). This CDR3 contains 14 residues. CDR3 in DNA: TGTGCCTGGAGGGCACAGGGGGCTAGTGAAAAACTGTTTTTT. As protein: CAWRAQGASEKLFF.

This chain connects TRBV13 to TRBJ1-2; maybe TRBD1 (6 bases). Trimming cost V 2 bases and J 0 bases, with 16 bases left between them. The germline V gene encodes CDR1 PRHDT and CDR2 FYEKMQ (reference sequence). The CDR3 spans 17 residues. CDR3: CASSLWYTGQTNYGYTF. The CDR3 nucleotides read TGTGCCAGCAGCTTATGGTATACAGGGCAAACTAACTATGGCTACACCTTC.

The chain links TRBV14 to TRBJ1-2; D gene unclear. Per germline, CDR1 SGHDN and CDR2 FVKESK. The CDR3 covers 15 residues. Trimming stripped 1 base from V and 0 bases from J, with 9 bases between. CDR3 amino acids: CASSQGQWSNYGYTF. CDR3 DNA: TGTGCCAGCAGCCAAGGGCAGTGGTCTAACTATGGCTACACCTTC.

The chain links TRBV5-1 to TRBJ2-7, with 7 bases fitting TRBD1. The V gene end was trimmed by 4 bases and the J gene end by 1 base; junction bases not matched to a gene: 5. CDR3 length equals 14 residues. From germline, CDR1 is SGHRS and CDR2 YFSETQ. DNA for the CDR3: TGCGCCAGCAGCCGGGACAGCGCGTCCTACGAGCAGTACTTC. It is translated as CASSRDSASYEQYF.

In nucleotides, the CDR3 is TGTGCCAGCAGCCCAACTAGCGGGGGGGCGGAGAATGAGCAGTTCTTC. It translates to CASSPTSGGAENEQFF. V usage is TRBV7-7 and J usage is TRBJ2-1; 13 positions agree with TRBD2. After removal of 5 bases from V and 7 bases from J, the junction contained 8 bases not matched to a gene. From germline, CDR1 is SSHAT and CDR2 FNYEAQ (reference sequence). This CDR3 has 16 residues.

The chain has TRBV19 and TRBJ2-1, with TRBD2 identical over 8 bases. Germline trimming cut 8 bases from V and 5 bases from J; bases unmatched to any gene: 11. CDR1 is LNHDA, CDR2 SQIVND, per germline (reference sequence). This CDR3 contains 15 residues. CDR3 loop: CASDSTGGQDNEQFF. The CDR3 DNA reads TGTGCCAGTGACTCGACGGGGGGGCAAGACAATGAGCAGTTCTTC.

The J gene is TRBJ2-7, the V gene TRBV5-4, with a tentative D call TRBD1 (6 bases). The V end was cut by 4 bases, the J end by 3 bases, with 11 bases between. The CDR3 totals 13 residues. In germline, CDR1 is SGHNT, CDR2 YYREEE (reference sequence). CDR3: CASSPRTDYEQYF. In DNA form, the CDR3 reads TGTGCCAGCAGCCCTAGGACAGACTACGAGCAGTACTTC.

This chain connects TRBV20-1 to TRBJ2-7; weak D call: TRBD1 (6 bases). The V gene lost 3 bases and the J gene lost 5 bases, with 17 bases spanning the gap. CDR1 and CDR2 from the germline V gene are DFQATT and SNEGSKA (reference sequence). CDR3 size: 14 residues. CDR3 region: CSASGRYRANEQYF. In nucleotides, the CDR3 is TGCAGTGCTAGTGGCCGGTACAGGGCTAACGAGCAGTACTTC.

This clone was observed a handful of times. The sample has other DNA sequences that encode this CDR3 too. The chain carries TRBV5-4 and TRBJ2-1, with 11 bases aligning to TRBD1. Germline CDR1 and CDR2: SGHNT and YYREEE (reference sequence). The junction had 5 bases not matched to a gene; V was cut back by 5 bases and J by 4 bases. This CDR3 has 15 residues. The CDR3 nucleotides are TGTGCCAGCAGTGCCGGGACAGGGGGGTACAATGAGCAGTTCTTC. Encoded protein: CASSAGTGGYNEQFF.

This chain joins TRBV30 and TRBJ1-6; a possible D gene is TRBD1 (6 bases). The CDR3 is 13 residues long. V shed 4 bases and J shed 6 bases, with 10 bases lying between them. Germline CDR1 and CDR2: GTSNPN and SVGIG (reference sequence). DNA of the CDR3: TGTGCCTGGAAAGGACAGAGTAATTCACCCCTCCACTTT. It yields the protein CAWKGQSNSPLHF.

V is TRBV5-5 and J is TRBJ1-4, with a tentative D call TRBD1 (5 bases). V was shortened by 4 bases and J by 4 bases, with 17 bases between the two germline ends. CDR1 is SGHKS and CDR2 is YYEKEE in the germline V gene (reference sequence). There are 16 residues in the CDR3. The CDR3 nucleotides are TGTGCCAGCAGCCCATGGTCACGGGGGAATAATGAAAAACTGTTTTTT. It translates to CASSPWSRGNNEKLFF.

The J gene is TRBJ1-1, the V gene TRBV5-1; 8 bases line up with TRBD1. Germline V gives CDR1 SGHRS, CDR2 YFSETQ. After removal of 0 bases from V and 5 bases from J, the junction contained 3 bases not matched to a gene. The CDR3 extends over 14 amino acids. The CDR3 nucleotides are TGCGCCAGCAGCTTGGTACAGGGGGGTACTGAAGCTTTCTTT. This sequence encodes CASSLVQGGTEAFF.

This sequence joins TRBV9 and TRBJ1-6; 10 bases line up with TRBD1. CDR3 size: 15 residues. Looked up from germline, CDR1 is SGDLS and CDR2 is YYNGEE. With 3 bases clipped from V and 6 bases from J, the junction kept 3 bases outside the gene matches. In nucleotides, the CDR3 is TGTGCCAGCAGCGCCGGACAGGGGGGTAATTCACCCCTCCACTTT. Protein sequence: CASSAGQGGNSPLHF.

The chain couples TRBV7-2 to TRBJ2-5; tentative D call: TRBD2 (5 bases). V was cut by 1 base and J by 10 bases, with 25 bases left in between. The CDR3 covers 17 residues. Germline CDR1 and CDR2: SGHTA and FQGNSA. For the CDR3, the DNA is TGTGCCAGCAGCTTAGAGGGTTCGGGAATGCGGTCCGAAGACCAGTACTTC. Its protein is CASSLEGSGMRSEDQYF.

V usage is TRBV5-5 and J usage is TRBJ1-4; D gene ambiguous. The CDR3 totals 15 residues. CDR1 is SGHKS and CDR2 is YYEKEE in the germline V gene (reference sequence). V lost 0 bases and J lost 7, with 13 bases in between. The CDR3 here is CASSLGSGFGEKLFF. The CDR3 DNA reads as TGTGCCAGCAGCTTGGGTTCGGGGTTTGGTGAAAAACTGTTTTTT.

V and J are TRBV3-1 (or the pseudogene TRBV3-2) and TRBJ1-4, with unresolved D. The CDR3 extends over 16 amino acids. Trimming took off 2 bases at V and 8 bases at J, with 18 bases between the two ends. Germline V CDR1 and CDR2: LGHDT, YNNKEL (reference sequence). The DNA of the CDR3 is TGTGCCAGCAGCCAATTGGAGGAAGATTTTGGCGAAAAACTGTTTTTT. It translates to CASSQLEEDFGEKLFF.

V is TRBV30 and J is TRBJ2-3; D remains ambiguous. V lost 2 bases, J lost 8 bases, and 11 bases lay in between. Per germline, CDR1 GTSNPN and CDR2 SVGIG (reference sequence). The CDR3 contains 12 residues. Here the CDR3 DNA reads TGTGCCTGGAGTCCTACGAGAGGTACGCAGTATTTT. It codes for CAWSPTRGTQYF.